The next 19 T cell receptor beta chains were all read from a single sample in a study of blood T cells in healthy people across ages. A second roughly 6 to 11 cycle PCR used barcoded and J-beta primers. One entry per CDR3 protein, called by TCRdb with MiXCR from the 5' RACE reads. Of 1.5 million or so distinct CDR3 sequences listed, about 45% were seen once; the top ten hold about 4%. Sequences were obtained from blood. Every receptor here comes from a woman between 18 and 30 years old in good health.

For this clonotype: An end of the junction does not agree with germline; a read error may underlie this. This rearrangement joins TRBV12-3 or TRBV12-4 to TRBJ1-3; D remains unclear. The CDR3 runs to 15 residues. CDR3 amino acids: CASSLVSGSGNTVYF. The CDR3 DNA reads TGTGCCAGCAGTTTAGTATCAGGATCTGGAAACACCGTATATTTT.

The rearrangement uses TRBV28 and TRBJ2-3; D perhaps matches TRBD2 (5 bases). The CDR3 runs 14 residues. Germline CDR1 is MDHEN and CDR2 is SYDVKM. The V end was cut by 7 bases, the J end by 0 bases, with 11 bases between. CDR3 DNA: TGTGCCAGCAATCGCGGGTCTAGCACAGATACGCAGTATTTT. It translates to CASNRGSSTDTQYF.

This chain joins TRBV3-1 and TRBJ2-7; D not resolved. The J call is in doubt because the DNA end fits TRBJ2-5 better. Germline V gene sequence: CDR1 LGHDT, CDR2 YNNKEL (reference sequence). CDR3 length: 14 amino acids. CDR3 DNA: TGTGCCAGCAGCTTGGTTCGGGTTCCAGAGACCCAGTACTTC. Translation: CASSLVRVPETQYF.

The chain recombines TRBV27 with TRBJ2-4; TRBD1 matches at 8 bases. The J call may be faulty, since TRBJ2-5 better matches the DNA end. CDR3 length: 14 amino acids. From germline, CDR1 is MNHEY and CDR2 SMNVEV (reference sequence). CDR3 in amino acids: CASRSRQGQETQYF. The CDR3 coding sequence is TGTGCCAGCAGGTCAAGACAGGGGCAAGAGACCCAGTACTTC.

The rearrangement joins TRBV6-6 to TRBJ2-5; 9 nucleotides agree with TRBD1. CDR3 length: 14 amino acids. V dropped 3 bases and J dropped 5; count of bases not matched to a gene: 4. Looked up from germline, CDR1 is MNHNY and CDR2 is SVGAGI (reference sequence). The chain's CDR3 is CASSYDRGLETQYF. The CDR3 nucleotides are TGTGCCAGCAGTTATGACAGGGGGTTGGAGACCCAGTACTTC.

This clonotype appeared many times. The chain carries TRBV7-2 and TRBJ2-1, with D possibly TRBD2 on 6 matching bases. The V gene lost 2 bases and the J gene lost 2 bases, with 10 bases spanning the gap. From germline, CDR1 is SGHTA and CDR2 FQGNSA. There are 15 residues in the CDR3. The CDR3 DNA is TGTGCCAGCAGCTTAATGCGGGGAGCCTACAATGAGCAGTTCTTC. Translated, it gives CASSLMRGAYNEQFF.

The chain combines TRBV28 with TRBJ2-5; perhaps TRBD2 as D (6 bases). V was clipped by 6 bases and J by 3 bases, with 11 bases between them. This CDR3 spans 13 amino acids. CDR1 is MDHEN, CDR2 SYDVKM, per germline. The CDR3 reads CASRGLMEETQYF. As DNA, the CDR3 is TGTGCCAGCAGGGGACTGATGGAAGAGACCCAGTACTTC.

The rearrangement uses TRBV20-1 and TRBJ2-1, with a possible D match to TRBD1 (6 bases). V was trimmed by 1 base and J by 6 bases, leaving 10 bases between them. The germline V gene has CDR1 DFQATT and CDR2 SNEGSKA (reference sequence). CDR3 length equals 13 residues. The CDR3, as DNA: TGCAGTGCTAGAGGTGGGGGCCGCAATGAGCAGTTCTTC. It specifies CSARGGGRNEQFF.

This chain connects TRBV20-1 to TRBJ2-7; D may be TRBD1 (6 bases). V gave up 7 bases and J gave up 12 bases, with 25 bases separating them. Germline V gives CDR1 DFQATT, CDR2 SNEGSKA (reference sequence). This CDR3 has 13 residues. CDR3 protein: CSGRDRSQETRYF. CDR3 nucleotides: TGCAGTGGCCGAGACAGGTCTCAAGAGACCCGGTACTTC.

The chain is built from TRBV20-1 and TRBJ1-1; weak D call: TRBD1 (5 bases). The germline V and J ends were trimmed by 0 bases and 1 base, with 15 bases remaining between them. CDR3 length: 16 amino acids. CDR1 is DFQATT, CDR2 SNEGSKA, per germline (reference sequence). The CDR3 sequence: CSAREIGGQGNTEAFF. CDR3 sequence (DNA): TGCAGTGCTAGAGAGATAGGAGGGCAGGGGAACACTGAAGCTTTCTTT.

The V gene is TRBV29-1, the J gene TRBJ2-1; D remains unclear. CDR3 length equals 14 residues. CDR1 is SQVTM and CDR2 is ANQGSEA in the germline V gene. V was pared by 6 bases and J by 2 bases, with 14 bases between. The CDR3 DNA is TGCAGCGTGGCAATCCTTGGACCCTACAATGAGCAGTTCTTC. It codes for CSVAILGPYNEQFF.

This clonotype came up a few times. V is TRBV29-1 and J is TRBJ1-2; possibly TRBD1 for D (5 bases). Germline V gene lookup returns CDR1 SQVTM and CDR2 ANQGSEA. Trimming pared 4 bases from V and 3 bases from J, leaving 9 bases between. The CDR3 totals 12 residues. The CDR3 is CSVGGPYYGYTF. CDR3 bases: TGCAGCGTTGGGGGACCCTACTATGGCTACACCTTC. Together with reference TRBV29-1 and TRBJ1-2, the CDR3 gives the full variable domain: SAVISQKPSRDICQRGTSLTIQCQVDSQVTMMFWYRQQPGQSLTLIATANQGSEATYESGFVIDKFPISRPNLTFSTLTVSNMSPEDSSIYLCSVGGPYYGYTFGSGTRLTVV.

V is TRBV28 and J is TRBJ2-4; TRBD2 matches at 12 bases. With the DNA end fitting TRBJ2-7 better, the J assignment may be wrong. Germline V gene data show CDR1 as MDHEN and CDR2 as SYDVKM. CDR3 length: 17 residues. The CDR3, as DNA: TGTGCCAGCAATGCTAGCGGGAGGGCCAAGGGGACTTACGAGCAGTACTTC. Residues: CASNASGRAKGTYEQYF.

This clonotype was seen more than once but under ten times. The chain couples TRBV12-3 or TRBV12-4 to TRBJ2-7; D gene uncertain. The CDR3 covers 13 residues. V was trimmed by 3 bases and J by 4 bases, leaving 10 bases between them. The CDR3 region has the DNA TGTGCCAGCAGTTTCAGTAACCGGTACGAGCAGTACTTC. It yields the protein CASSFSNRYEQYF.

The V call is TRBV5-1, the J call TRBJ1-2; no reliable D call. This CDR3 comprises 14 residues. Germline V gene data show CDR1 as SGHRS and CDR2 as YFSETQ. Trimming stripped 4 bases from V and 4 bases from J, with 14 bases between. CDR3 nucleotide sequence: TGCGCCAGCAGCCCCGGCGTAGGAGCCTATGGCTACACCTTC. Translation: CASSPGVGAYGYTF.

The chain joins TRBV6-2 or TRBV6-3 to TRBJ2-5, with D uncertain. The V and J ends lost 0 bases and 11 bases respectively, with 28 bases between them. CDR3 length: 18 residues. The germline V gene encodes CDR1 MNHEY and CDR2 SVGEGT. CDR3 nucleotides: TGTGCCAGCAGTTACTCCCTGCCTAGGTCGGATAACTACAATGAGCAGTACTTC. Its protein product is CASSYSLPRSDNYNEQYF.

This clonotype was found a few times. The genes are TRBV7-9 and TRBJ2-2; D unresolved. This CDR3 contains 16 residues. The V gene's germline CDR1 is SEHNR and CDR2 FQNEAQ (reference sequence). Trimming left V 5 bases short and J 0 bases short, with 13 bases between. CDR3 loop: CASSDRRQSNTGELFF. Written as DNA, the CDR3 is TGTGCCAGCAGCGATAGACGCCAATCGAACACCGGGGAGCTGTTTTTT.

The genes are TRBV7-9 and TRBJ1-1; unclear D gene. The V and J ends lost 3 bases and 5 bases respectively, with 7 bases between them. CDR3 size: 12 residues. Germline V gene lookup returns CDR1 SEHNR and CDR2 FQNEAQ (reference sequence). CDR3 in DNA: TGTGCCAGCAGCTTTGGATGGACTGAAGCTTTCTTT. As protein: CASSFGWTEAFF.

This clonotype was detected only a few times. The chain combines TRBV7-9 with TRBJ2-7, with D perhaps matching TRBD1 (5 bases). This CDR3 spans 15 amino acids. Germline V lookup: CDR1 SEHNR, CDR2 FQNEAQ (reference sequence). Between the trimmed V and J ends, which lost 1 base and 2 bases, there was a span of 12 bases. The CDR3 spells CASSLGVRDPYEQYF. DNA for the CDR3: TGTGCCAGCAGCTTAGGGGTCAGGGATCCCTACGAGCAGTACTTC.